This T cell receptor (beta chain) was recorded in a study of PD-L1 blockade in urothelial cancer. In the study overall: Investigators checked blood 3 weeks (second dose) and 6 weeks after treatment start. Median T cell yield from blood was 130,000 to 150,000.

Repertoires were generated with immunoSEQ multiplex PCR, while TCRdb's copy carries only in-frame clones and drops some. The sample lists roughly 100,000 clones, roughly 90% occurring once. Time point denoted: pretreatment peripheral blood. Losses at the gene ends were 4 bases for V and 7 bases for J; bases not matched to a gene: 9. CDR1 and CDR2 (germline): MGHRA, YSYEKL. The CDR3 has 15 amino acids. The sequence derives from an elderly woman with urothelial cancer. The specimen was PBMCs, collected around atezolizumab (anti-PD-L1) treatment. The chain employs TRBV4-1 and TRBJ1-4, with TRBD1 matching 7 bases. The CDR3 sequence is CASSRTTGLFEKLFF. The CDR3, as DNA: TGCGCCAGCAGCCGTACGACAGGGCTGTTTGAAAAACTGTTTTTT.